Presented here are 14 T cell receptor beta chains from one specimen sequenced in a study of T cells in women clearing cervical HPV infection. Sequencing used immunoSEQ multiplex PCR; TCRdb keeps in-frame clones, though not all of them. The sample yields approximately 49,000 clones, of which the top ten take up around 1.6%. Sequenced sample: blood buffy coat. These receptors all stem from a woman between 18 and 70 years old with a cervical HPV16 infection that either progressed to CIN3+ or cleared (not recorded which).

With regard to this clone: The CDR3 is cut off 3 residues early in the read; its end comes from the germline J gene. The gene calls are TRBV11-3 and TRBJ2-5; 7 bases are a match to TRBD1. Germline values: CDR1 SGHNT, CDR2 YENEEA. There are 14 residues in the CDR3. V trimming: 1 base; J trimming: 3 bases; junction bases outside the gene matches: 2. Incomplete CDR3 DNA: TGTGCCAGCAGCTTAGCCGGGACAGAAGAGACC. This encodes CASSLAGTEET. The whole CDR3 reads CASSLAGTEETQYF.

A word on this clone: The read terminates 3 residues before the CDR3 end, so the remaining end is supplied by the germline J gene. This chain joins TRBV11-2 and TRBJ1-6; D remains ambiguous. The CDR3 totals 15 residues. Germline CDR1 reads SGHAT; CDR2 reads FQNNGV. V lost 2 bases to trimming and J lost 5 bases, with 10 bases between them. The CDR3 DNA, read in part, is TGTGCCAGCAGCTTATCTAGGATAAATAATTCACCC. Translation gives CASSLSRINNSP. The complete CDR3 protein is CASSLSRINNSPLHF.

Turning to this clone: The read stops 3 residues short of the end of the CDR3; the missing end is completed from the germline J gene. The chain is built from TRBV13 and TRBJ2-1, with 9 bases aligning to TRBD1. The length of the CDR3 is 14 residues. CDR1 and CDR2 (germline): PRHDT, FYEKMQ (reference sequence). The V segment lost 5 bases and the J segment 7 bases; nucleotides outside the gene matches: 6. The CDR3 protein is CASSDRGQGNEQFF. The sequenced CDR3 bases are TGTGCCAGCAGCGACCGGGGACAGGGAAATGAG.

CDR3 DNA (partial): TGTGCCGTTCTTATAGCGGGGGTCCAAGAGACC. Amino acid sequence: CAVLIAGVQET. Given in full, the CDR3 is CAVLIAGVQETQYF. The chain couples TRBV5-4 to TRBJ2-5; 9 bases are a match to TRBD2. The missing CDR3 end, 3 residues past where the read stops, is filled in from the germline J gene. Germline CDR1 SGHNT, CDR2 YYREEE (reference sequence). The V segment lost 10 bases and the J segment 1 base; nucleotides outside the gene matches: 8. The length of the CDR3 is 14 residues.

Details on this clone: The read terminates 3 residues ahead of where the CDR3 ends, so the germline J gene completes it. The V gene is TRBV6-1, the J gene TRBJ1-2, with D maybe TRBD1 (5 bases). The CDR3 totals 12 residues. V shed 4 bases and J shed 7 bases, with 10 bases lying between them. CDR1 MNHNS and CDR2 SASEGT come from the germline V gene. The CDR3 is CASSGPGGGYTF. The covered CDR3 bases are TGTGCCAGCAGTGGTCCCGGGGGTGGC.

Concerning this clone itself: The read comes to an end 3 residues before the CDR3 does, leaving the germline J gene to fill in the end. The V and J genes are TRBV5-5 and TRBJ2-7; possible D gene TRBD2, 5 bases. This CDR3 contains 15 residues. Germline V lookup: CDR1 SGHKS, CDR2 YYEKEE (reference sequence). The germline V and J ends were trimmed by 4 bases and 0 bases, with 14 bases remaining between them. CDR3: CASSAVGSDSYEQYF. CDR3 DNA, as far as it was read: TGTGCCAGCAGCGCGGTAGGTAGCGACTCCTACGAG.

Comment on this clone: The read stops 3 residues short of the end of the CDR3; the missing end is completed from the germline J gene. The chain couples TRBV20-1 to TRBJ2-3; TRBD2 matches 8 bases. Germline CDR1 reads DFQATT; CDR2 reads SNEGSKA (reference sequence). The V gene end was trimmed by 4 bases and the J gene end by 2 bases; junction bases not matched to a gene: 5. The CDR3 runs to 14 residues. CDR3 DNA (partial): TGCAGTGCTAATAGCGGGGCCCTCACAGATACG. Protein: CSANSGALTDT. The entire CDR3 protein is CSANSGALTDTQYF.

Notes on this clone: The sequenced fragment ends 3 residues before the CDR3 boundary, so the rest is inferred from the germline J gene. The V and J genes are TRBV20-1 and TRBJ2-7; 10 positions match TRBD1. The length of the CDR3 is 15 residues. Germline loops: CDR1 DFQATT, CDR2 SNEGSKA (reference sequence). After removal of 5 bases from V and 3 bases from J, the junction contained 10 bases not matched to a gene. CDR3 protein: CSAGKPGQGIYEQYF. The part of the CDR3 DNA that was read is TGCAGTGCTGGTAAGCCGGGACAGGGGATCTACGAG.

Remarks on this clone: The read ends 3 residues shy of where the CDR3 ends; the end is completed using the germline J gene. V and J are TRBV19 and TRBJ2-5; the D gene is possibly TRBD1 (6 bases). Germline CDR1 is LNHDA and CDR2 is SQIVND (reference sequence). The CDR3 contains 13 residues. Trimming removed 8 bases at V and 0 bases at J, with 10 bases between. The part of the CDR3 DNA that was read is TGTGCCAGTGGGACACGGTACCAAGAGACC. Translating it yields CASGTRYQET. The whole CDR3 region reads CASGTRYQETQYF.

A note on this clone: Read coverage stops 3 residues before the CDR3 terminus; the germline J gene supplies the remainder. This sequence joins TRBV3-1 (or the pseudogene TRBV3-2) and TRBJ1-2; the D gene is possibly TRBD1 (5 bases). Per germline, CDR1 LGHDT and CDR2 YNNKEL (reference sequence). The CDR3 has 14 amino acids. CDR3: CASSQDPPGSGYTF. CDR3 DNA (partial): TGTGCCAGCAGCCAAGATCCCCCAGGGAGCGGC.

On this clone itself: The read finishes 3 residues shy of the CDR3 end, and the germline J gene is used to complete it. This chain connects TRBV18 to TRBJ1-2, with 7 bases lining up with TRBD1. The CDR3 runs to 13 residues. V gave up 3 bases and J gave up 6 bases; unmatched junction bases: 4. Germline V gene data show CDR1 as KGHSH and CDR2 as LQKENI. Partial CDR3 DNA: TGTGCCAGCTCACCCGACAGGGTTAATGGC. Its protein is CASSPDRVNG. The full CDR3 is CASSPDRVNGYTF.

Regarding this clone: The read halts 3 residues ahead of the CDR3 end, with the missing end drawn from the germline J gene. V is TRBV20-1 and J is TRBJ2-2; D possibly corresponds to TRBD1 (5 bases). Germline loops: CDR1 DFQATT, CDR2 SNEGSKA (reference sequence). The CDR3 is made up of 16 amino acids. The V end lost 0 bases, the J end lost 0 bases, and 11 bases lay between the germline ends. The sequenced part of the CDR3 DNA is TGCAGTGCTAGAGATGGACATAAGTCGAACACCGGGGAG. The encoded protein is CSARDGHKSNTGE. Given in full, the CDR3 is CSARDGHKSNTGELFF.

The CDR3 protein is CASSSTPNTEAFF. The CDR3 DNA, read in part, is TGTGCCAGCAGCTCAACACCGAACACTGAA. The J gene is TRBJ1-1, the V gene TRBV13; D is unresolved. From the germline J gene comes the end of the CDR3, since the read stops 3 residues before it. Trimming cost V 4 bases and J 1 base, with 7 bases left between them. Germline CDR1 reads PRHDT; CDR2 reads FYEKMQ (reference sequence). The CDR3 is 13 residues long.

In regard to this clone: The read terminates 3 residues ahead of where the CDR3 ends, so the germline J gene completes it. The rearrangement links TRBV19 to TRBJ1-4; TRBD1 might be the D (5 bases). CDR1 and CDR2 (germline): LNHDA, SQIVND (reference sequence). Trimming took 4 bases from V and 5 from J, leaving 17 bases between them. The CDR3 loop spans 16 amino acids. The DNA read from the CDR3 is TGTGCCAGTAGTACCGGGGATCCTGGGGGGAATGAAAAA. It is translated as CASSTGDPGGNEK. The whole CDR3 region reads CASSTGDPGGNEKLFF.